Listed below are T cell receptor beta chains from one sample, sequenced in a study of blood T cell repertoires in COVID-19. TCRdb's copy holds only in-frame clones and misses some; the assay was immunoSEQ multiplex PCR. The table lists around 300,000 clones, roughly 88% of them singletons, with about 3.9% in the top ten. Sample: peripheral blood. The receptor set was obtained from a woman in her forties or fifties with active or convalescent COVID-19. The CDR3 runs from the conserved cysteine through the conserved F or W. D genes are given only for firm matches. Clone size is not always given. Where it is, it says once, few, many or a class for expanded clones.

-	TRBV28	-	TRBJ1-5	TGTGCCAGCAGTTTCCAGGGAGGGTTTAGCAATCAGCCCCAGCATTTT	CASSFQGGFSNQPQHF
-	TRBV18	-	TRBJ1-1	TGTGCCAGCTCACCAGGGGCGGTCACTGAAGCTTTCTTT	CASSPGAVTEAFF
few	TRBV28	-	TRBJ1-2	TGTGCCAGCAGTTTGGGAGGCTATGGCTACACCTTC	CASSLGGYGYTF
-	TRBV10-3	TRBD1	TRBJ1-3	TGTGCCATCAGTGAGAGCACAGGGGCCGCTGGAAACACCATATATTTT	CAISESTGAAGNTIYF
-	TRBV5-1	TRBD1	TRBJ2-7	TGCGCCAGCAGCTTGGGGGACAGGGTCCTAGGGGGCCCTCTCTACGAGCAGTACTTC	CASSLGDRVLGGPLYEQYF
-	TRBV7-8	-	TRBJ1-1	TGTGCCAGCAGCTTAGGTTGGGTGAGACAACCAACTGAAGCTTTCTTT	CASSLGWVRQPTEAFF
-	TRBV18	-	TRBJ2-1	TGTGCCAGCTCACCGCTCGGGAGCTCCTACAATGAGCAGTTCTTC	CASSPLGSSYNEQFF
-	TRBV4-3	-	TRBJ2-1	TGCGCCAGCAGCCAAGGAGGTTCCTCCTACAATGAGCAGTTCTTC	CASSQGGSSYNEQFF
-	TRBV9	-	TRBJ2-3	TGTGCCAGCAGCGATCCTAGGGGGAACACAGATACGCAGTATTTT	CASSDPRGNTDTQYF
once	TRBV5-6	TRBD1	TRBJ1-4	TGTGCCAGCAGTCCAGGGGGGTATAATGAAAAACTGTTTTTT	CASSPGGYNEKLFF
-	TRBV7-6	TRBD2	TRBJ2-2	TGTGCCAGTTCAAACCTAGCGGGAGGGCGGACTAACACCGGGGAGCTGTTTTTT	CASSNLAGGRTNTGELFF
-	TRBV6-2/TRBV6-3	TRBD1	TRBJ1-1	TGTGCCAGCAGCCGAACAGGGGGCGAAGCTTTCTTT	CASSRTGGEAFF
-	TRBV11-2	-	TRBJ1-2	TGTGCCAGCAGCTTAGATCTTAGTCGGGGCTACACCTTC	CASSLDLSRGYTF
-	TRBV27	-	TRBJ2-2	TGTGCCAGCAGGCTCTCCGCAGGGGCGGACACCGGGGAGCTGTTTTTT	CASRLSAGADTGELFF
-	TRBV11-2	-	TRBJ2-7	TGTGCCAGCAGCTTAGAATGGCTTTCGTGGGAAAGGGGTTACGAGCAGTACTTC	CASSLEWLSWERGYEQYF
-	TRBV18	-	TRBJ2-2	TGTGCCAGCTCATTTCAGGGGCTTACGAACACCGGGGAGCTGTTTTTT	CASSFQGLTNTGELFF
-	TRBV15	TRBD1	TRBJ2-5	TGTGCCATTGGAGGCAGACAGGGCCCCCAAGAGACCCAGTACTTC	CAIGGRQGPQETQYF
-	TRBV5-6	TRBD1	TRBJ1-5	TGTGCCAGCAGCTTTGGGGCCAGGGGGCGGAATCAGCCCCAGCATTTT	CASSFGARGRNQPQHF
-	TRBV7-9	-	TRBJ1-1	TGTGCCAGCAGCTTCCGGAACACTGAAGCTTTCTTT	CASSFRNTEAFF
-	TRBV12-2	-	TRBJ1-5	TGTGCAAGTCGCTTAGCGCTCCGGACAGGGGCCCGGCAGCCCCAGCATTTT	CASRLALRTGARQPQHF
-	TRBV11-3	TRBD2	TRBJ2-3	TGTGCCAGCAGCAACGTAGCGGGGGGCACAGATACGCAGTATTTT	CASSNVAGGTDTQYF
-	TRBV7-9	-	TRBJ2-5	TGTGCCAGCAGCTTGGGGGCCCCCGTGCGGGAGACCCAGTACTTC	CASSLGAPVRETQYF
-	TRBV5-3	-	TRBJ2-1	TGTGCCAGAAGCTTACCGGGAACGGGGTCCTACAATGAGCAGTTCTTC	CARSLPGTGSYNEQFF
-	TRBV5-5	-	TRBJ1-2	TGTGCCAGCAGCTTGGATCGGTTAGCTAACTATGGCTACACCTTC	CASSLDRLANYGYTF
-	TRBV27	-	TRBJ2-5	TGTGCCAGCAGTTTATACAGAAACGAAGAGACCCAGTACTTC	CASSLYRNEETQYF